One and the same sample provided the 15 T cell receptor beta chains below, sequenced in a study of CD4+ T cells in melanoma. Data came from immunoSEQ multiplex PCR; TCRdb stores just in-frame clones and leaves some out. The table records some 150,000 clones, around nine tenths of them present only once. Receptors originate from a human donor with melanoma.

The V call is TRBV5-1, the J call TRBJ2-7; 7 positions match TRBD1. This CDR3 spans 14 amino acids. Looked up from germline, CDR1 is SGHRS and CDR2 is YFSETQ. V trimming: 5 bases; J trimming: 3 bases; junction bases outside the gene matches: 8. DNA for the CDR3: TGCGCCAGCAGGACCGGGACAGCGAACTACGAGCAGTACTTC. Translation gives CASRTGTANYEQYF.

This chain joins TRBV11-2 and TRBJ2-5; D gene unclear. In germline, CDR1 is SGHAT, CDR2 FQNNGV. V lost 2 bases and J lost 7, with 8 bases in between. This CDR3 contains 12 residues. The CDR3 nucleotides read TGTGCCAGCAGCTTAATGGGCGGGACCCAGTACTTC. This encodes CASSLMGGTQYF.

CDR3 region: CASSQEGPWGSTDTQYF. The DNA of the CDR3 is TGCGCCAGCAGCCAAGAAGGTCCCTGGGGAAGCACAGATACGCAGTATTTT. The V gene is TRBV4-1, the J gene TRBJ2-3; D unresolved. Germline V gives CDR1 MGHRA, CDR2 YSYEKL. CDR3 length equals 17 residues. V dropped 0 bases and J dropped 0 bases, with 13 bases sitting between them.

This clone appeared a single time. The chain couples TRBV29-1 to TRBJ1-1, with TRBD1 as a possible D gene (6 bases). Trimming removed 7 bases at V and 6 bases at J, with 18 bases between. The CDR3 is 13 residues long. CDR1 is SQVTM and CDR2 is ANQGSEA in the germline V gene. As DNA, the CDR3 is TGCAGCGGTGCGGGGGGCCAAGGGGCTGAAGCTTTCTTT. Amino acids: CSGAGGQGAEAFF.

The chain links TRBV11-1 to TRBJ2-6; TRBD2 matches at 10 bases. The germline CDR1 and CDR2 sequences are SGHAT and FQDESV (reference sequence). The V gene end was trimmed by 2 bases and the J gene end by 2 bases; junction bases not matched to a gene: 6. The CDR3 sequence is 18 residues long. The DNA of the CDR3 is TGTGCCAGCAGCTTAAAAAGCGGGGGGGCCGCTGGGGCCAACGTCCTGACTTTC. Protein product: CASSLKSGGAAGANVLTF. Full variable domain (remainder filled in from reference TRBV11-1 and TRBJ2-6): EAEVAQSPRYKITEKSQAVAFWCDPISGHATLYWYRQILGQGPELLVQFQDESVVDDSQLPKDRFSAERLKGVDSTLKIQPAELGDSAMYLCASSLKSGGAAGANVLTFGAGSRLTVL.

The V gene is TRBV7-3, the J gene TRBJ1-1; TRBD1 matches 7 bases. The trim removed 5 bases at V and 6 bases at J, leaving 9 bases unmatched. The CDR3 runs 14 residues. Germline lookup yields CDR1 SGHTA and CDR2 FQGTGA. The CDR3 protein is CASSIQGSSAEAFF. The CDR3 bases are TGTGCCAGCAGCATACAGGGGAGCAGCGCTGAAGCTTTCTTT.

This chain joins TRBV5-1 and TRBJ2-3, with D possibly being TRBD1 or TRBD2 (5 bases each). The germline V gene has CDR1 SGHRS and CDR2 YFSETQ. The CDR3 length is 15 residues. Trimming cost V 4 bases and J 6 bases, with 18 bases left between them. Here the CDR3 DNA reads TGCGCCAGCAGCACGGGGAATCAGGGAGTGGATACGCAGTATTTT. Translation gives CASSTGNQGVDTQYF.

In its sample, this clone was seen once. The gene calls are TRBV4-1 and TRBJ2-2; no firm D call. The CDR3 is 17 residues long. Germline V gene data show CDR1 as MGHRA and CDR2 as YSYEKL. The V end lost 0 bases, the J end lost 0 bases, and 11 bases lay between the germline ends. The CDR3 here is CASSQEAMPANTGELFF. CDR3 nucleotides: TGCGCCAGCAGCCAAGAGGCGATGCCCGCGAACACCGGGGAGCTGTTTTTT.

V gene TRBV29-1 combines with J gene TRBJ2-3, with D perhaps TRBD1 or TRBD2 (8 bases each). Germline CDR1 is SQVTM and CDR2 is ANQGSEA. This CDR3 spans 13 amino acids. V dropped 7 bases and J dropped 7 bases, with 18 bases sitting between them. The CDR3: CSAPGGGGHTQYF. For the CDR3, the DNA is TGCAGCGCCCCAGGGGGCGGGGGGCATACGCAGTATTTT.

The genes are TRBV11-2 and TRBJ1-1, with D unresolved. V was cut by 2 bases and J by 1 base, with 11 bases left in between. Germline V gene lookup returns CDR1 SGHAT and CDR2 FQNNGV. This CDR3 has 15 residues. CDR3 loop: CASSLIGFSNTEAFF. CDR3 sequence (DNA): TGTGCCAGCAGCTTAATAGGGTTCTCGAACACTGAAGCTTTCTTT.

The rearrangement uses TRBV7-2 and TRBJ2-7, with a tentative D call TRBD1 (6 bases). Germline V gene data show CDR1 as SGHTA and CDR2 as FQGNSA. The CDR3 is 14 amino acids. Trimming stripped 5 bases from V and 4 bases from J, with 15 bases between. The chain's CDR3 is CASSAASQGYEQYF. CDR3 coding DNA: TGTGCCAGCAGCGCAGCCTCCCAGGGGTACGAGCAGTACTTC. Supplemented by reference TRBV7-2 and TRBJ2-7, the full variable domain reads GAGVSQSPSNKVTEKGKDVELRCDPISGHTALYWYRQSLGQGLEFLIYFQGNSAPDKSGLPSDRFSAERTGGSVSTLTIQRTQQEDSAVYLCASSAASQGYEQYFGPGTRLTVT.

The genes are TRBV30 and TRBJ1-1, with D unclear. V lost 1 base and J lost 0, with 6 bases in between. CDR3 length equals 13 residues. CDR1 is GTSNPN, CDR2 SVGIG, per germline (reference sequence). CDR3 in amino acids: CAWSEHLNTEAFF. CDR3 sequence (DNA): TGTGCCTGGAGTGAACATCTGAACACTGAAGCTTTCTTT.

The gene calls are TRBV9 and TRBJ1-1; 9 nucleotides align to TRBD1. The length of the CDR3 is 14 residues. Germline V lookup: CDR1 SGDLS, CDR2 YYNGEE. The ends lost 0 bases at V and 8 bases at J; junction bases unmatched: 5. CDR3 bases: TGTGCCAGCAGCGTAGTCCCGGGGACAGGGGAAGCTTTCTTT. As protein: CASSVVPGTGEAFF.

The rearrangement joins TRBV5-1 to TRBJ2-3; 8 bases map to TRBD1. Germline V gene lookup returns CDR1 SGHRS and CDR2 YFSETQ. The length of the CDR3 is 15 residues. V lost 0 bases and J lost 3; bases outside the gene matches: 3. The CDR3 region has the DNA TGCGCCAGCAGCTTGGGACAGGGGCTGACAGATACGCAGTATTTT. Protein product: CASSLGQGLTDTQYF.

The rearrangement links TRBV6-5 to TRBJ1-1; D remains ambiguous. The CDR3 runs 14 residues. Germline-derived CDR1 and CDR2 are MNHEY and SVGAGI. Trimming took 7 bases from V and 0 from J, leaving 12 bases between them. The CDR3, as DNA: TGTGCCAGCAATAGGGTTAGGATGAACACTGAAGCTTTCTTT. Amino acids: CASNRVRMNTEAFF.